This is a list of T cell receptor beta chains from one sample in a study of STAT5B mutations in CD4+ large granular lymphocyte leukemia. Produced via immunoSEQ multiplex PCR; TCRdb's table is partial and in-frame only. There are 30,000 to 40,000 clones in the sample; over 65% occur only once, and around 7% lies in the top ten. The sequenced sample was CD4+ T cells from blood buffy coats. The origin of the receptors is a human donor in good health. The conserved cysteine and the conserved F or W are not part of the CDR3 here.

v_gene: TRBV4-2; j_gene: TRBJ2-2; CDR3aa: ASSQVGGQTQSTGELF
v_gene: TRBV2; j_gene: TRBJ1-2; CDR3aa: ASRGPGFNYGYT
v_gene: TRBV18; j_gene: TRBJ2-6; CDR3aa: ASSPGGRSAGANVLT
v_gene: TRBV27; j_gene: TRBJ2-1; CDR3aa: ASSFSSRTRVNEQF
v_gene: TRBV5-1; j_gene: TRBJ1-4; CDR3aa: ASSLERGDEKLF
v_gene: TRBV6-1; j_gene: TRBJ1-5; CDR3aa: ASSEARALEPQH
v_gene: TRBV18; j_gene: TRBJ1-1; CDR3aa: ASSPDARDTEAF
v_gene: TRBV4-3; j_gene: TRBJ1-1; CDR3aa: ASSRRVDAEAF
v_gene: TRBV7-8; j_gene: TRBJ2-1; CDR3aa: ASSLGGGSTYNEQF
v_gene: TRBV10-3; j_gene: TRBJ1-1; CDR3aa: AISVGGPNTEAF
v_gene: TRBV7-2; j_gene: TRBJ1-3; CDR3aa: ASSLSGGSGNTIY
v_gene: TRBV5-1; j_gene: TRBJ2-5; CDR3aa: ASSPDGQGGETQY
v_gene: TRBV6-1; j_gene: TRBJ1-3; CDR3aa: ASSDPAGGASGNTIY
v_gene: TRBV19; j_gene: TRBJ1-4; CDR3aa: ASSPTGTGGNEKLF
v_gene: TRBV19; j_gene: TRBJ2-6; CDR3aa: ASHQGTGANVLT
v_gene: TRBV11-2; j_gene: TRBJ2-1; CDR3aa: ASSQIGTSNNEQF
v_gene: TRBV7-3; j_gene: TRBJ1-1; CDR3aa: ASSPWLGSTEAF
v_gene: TRBV7-9; j_gene: TRBJ1-2; CDR3aa: ASSPPTASNYGYT
v_gene: TRBV6-6; j_gene: TRBJ1-5; CDR3aa: ASSLGAEVGNQPQH
v_gene: TRBV7-6; j_gene: TRBJ2-2; CDR3aa: ASSPGGLGALNTGELF
v_gene: TRBV6-1; j_gene: TRBJ2-5; CDR3aa: ASSASGGAQETQY
v_gene: TRBV5-1; j_gene: TRBJ2-7; CDR3aa: ASSLDRGPYEQY
v_gene: TRBV7-8; j_gene: TRBJ2-3; CDR3aa: ASSSATRGTDTQY
v_gene: TRBV10-3; j_gene: TRBJ2-3; CDR3aa: AISPGRGGDTQY
v_gene: TRBV10-3; j_gene: TRBJ1-4; CDR3aa: ATAWTGGEKLF
v_gene: TRBV7-9; j_gene: TRBJ1-5; CDR3aa: ASSRTASNQPQH
v_gene: TRBV6-1; j_gene: TRBJ2-7; CDR3aa: ASSARRQPGEVSYEQY
v_gene: TRBV5-6; j_gene: TRBJ2-3; CDR3aa: ASSLDEGGRATDTQY
v_gene: TRBV6-1; j_gene: TRBJ2-5; CDR3aa: ASSAGLGETQY
v_gene: TRBV5-1; j_gene: TRBJ2-1; CDR3aa: ASSLEGSKSHEQF
v_gene: TRBV7-2; j_gene: TRBJ1-1; CDR3aa: ASSLDSPLTEAF
v_gene: TRBV19; j_gene: TRBJ1-1; CDR3aa: ASSSGGGGTEAF
v_gene: TRBV5-4; j_gene: TRBJ2-5; CDR3aa: ASMPGGGETQY